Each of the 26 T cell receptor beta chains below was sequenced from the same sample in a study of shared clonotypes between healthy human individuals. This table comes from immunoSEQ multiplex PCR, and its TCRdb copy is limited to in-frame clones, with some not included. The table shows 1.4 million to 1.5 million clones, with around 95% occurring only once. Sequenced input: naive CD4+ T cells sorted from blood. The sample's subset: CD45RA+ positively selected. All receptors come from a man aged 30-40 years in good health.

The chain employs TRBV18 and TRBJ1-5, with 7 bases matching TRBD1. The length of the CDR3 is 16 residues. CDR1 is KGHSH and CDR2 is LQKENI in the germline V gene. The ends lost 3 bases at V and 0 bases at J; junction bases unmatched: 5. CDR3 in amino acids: CASSPTGDPSNQPQHF. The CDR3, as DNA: TGTGCCAGCTCACCCACAGGGGACCCTAGCAATCAGCCCCAGCATTTT. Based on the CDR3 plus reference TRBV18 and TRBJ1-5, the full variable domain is NAGVMQNPRHLVRRRGQEARLRCSPMKGHSHVYWYRQLPEEGLKFMVYLQKENIIDESGMPKERFSAEFPKEGPSILRIQQVVRGDSAAYFCASSPTGDPSNQPQHFGDGTRLSIL.

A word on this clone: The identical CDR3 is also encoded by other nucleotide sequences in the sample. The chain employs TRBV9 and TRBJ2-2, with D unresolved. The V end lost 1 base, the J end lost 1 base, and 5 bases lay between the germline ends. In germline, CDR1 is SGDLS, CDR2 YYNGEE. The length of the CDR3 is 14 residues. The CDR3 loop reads CASSVTGNTGELFF. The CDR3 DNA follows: TGTGCCAGCAGCGTAACTGGGAACACCGGGGAGCTGTTTTTT.

For the CDR3, the DNA is TGTGCCAGCAGCTTGGCGTCCGGGGGGCAAGAGACCCAGTACTTC. Protein product: CASSLASGGQETQYF. The chain employs TRBV5-4 and TRBJ2-5; 7 nucleotides match TRBD2. The CDR3 is made up of 15 amino acids. The ends lost 0 bases at V and 2 bases at J; junction bases unmatched: 4. The germline gives CDR1 SGHNT, CDR2 YYREEE (reference sequence).

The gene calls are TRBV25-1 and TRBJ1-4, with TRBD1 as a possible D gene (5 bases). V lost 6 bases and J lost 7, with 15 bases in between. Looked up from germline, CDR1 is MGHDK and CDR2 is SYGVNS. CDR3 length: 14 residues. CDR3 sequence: CASRSEGDGEKLFF. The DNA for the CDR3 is TGTGCCAGCAGGTCGGAAGGGGATGGTGAAAAACTGTTTTTT.

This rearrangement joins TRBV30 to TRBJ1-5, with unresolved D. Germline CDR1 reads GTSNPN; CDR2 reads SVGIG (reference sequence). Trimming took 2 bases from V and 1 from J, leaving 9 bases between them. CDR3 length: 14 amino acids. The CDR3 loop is CAWSYGRSNQPQHF. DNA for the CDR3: TGTGCCTGGAGTTACGGAAGGAGCAATCAGCCCCAGCATTTT. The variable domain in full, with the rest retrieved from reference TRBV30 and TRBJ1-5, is SQTIHQWPATLVQPVGSPLSLECTVEGTSNPNLYWYRQAAGRGLQLLFYSVGIGQISSEVPQNLSASRPQDRQFILSSKKLLLSDSGFYLCAWSYGRSNQPQHFGDGTRLSIL.

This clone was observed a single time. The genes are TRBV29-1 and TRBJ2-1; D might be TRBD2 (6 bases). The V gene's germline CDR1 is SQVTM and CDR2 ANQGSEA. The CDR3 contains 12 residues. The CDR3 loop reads CSGGQGDNEQFF. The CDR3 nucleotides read TGCAGTGGAGGGCAAGGGGACAATGAGCAGTTCTTC.

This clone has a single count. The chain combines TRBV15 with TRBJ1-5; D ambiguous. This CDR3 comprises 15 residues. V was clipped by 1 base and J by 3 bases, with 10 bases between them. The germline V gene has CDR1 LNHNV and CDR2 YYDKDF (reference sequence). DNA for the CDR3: TGTGCCACCAGCAGAGGGGGAGGCCTCAATCAGCCCCAGCATTTT. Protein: CATSRGGGLNQPQHF.

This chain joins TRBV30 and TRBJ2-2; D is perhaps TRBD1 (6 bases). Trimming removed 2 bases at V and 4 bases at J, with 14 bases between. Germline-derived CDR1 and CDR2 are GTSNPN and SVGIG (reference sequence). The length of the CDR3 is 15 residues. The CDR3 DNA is TGTGCCTGGAGTACAGGGATTTTGTCCACCGGGGAGCTGTTTTTT. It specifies CAWSTGILSTGELFF.

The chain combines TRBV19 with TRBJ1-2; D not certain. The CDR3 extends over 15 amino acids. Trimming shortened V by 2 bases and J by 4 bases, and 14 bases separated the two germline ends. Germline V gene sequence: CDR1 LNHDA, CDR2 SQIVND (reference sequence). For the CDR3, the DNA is TGTGCCAGTAGTATATCCAGAACGGGAGGCTATGGCTACACCTTC. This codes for CASSISRTGGYGYTF.

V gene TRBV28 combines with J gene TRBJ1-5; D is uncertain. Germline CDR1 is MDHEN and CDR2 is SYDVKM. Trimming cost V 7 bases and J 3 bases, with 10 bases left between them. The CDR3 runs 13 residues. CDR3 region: CASNPATNQPQHF. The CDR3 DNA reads TGTGCCAGCAACCCGGCGACCAATCAGCCCCAGCATTTT. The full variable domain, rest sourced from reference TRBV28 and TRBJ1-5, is DVKVTQSSRYLVKRTGEKVFLECVQDMDHENMFWYRQDPGLGLRLIYFSYDVKMKEKGDIPEGYSVSREKKERFSLILESASTNQTSMYLCASNPATNQPQHFGDGTRLSIL.

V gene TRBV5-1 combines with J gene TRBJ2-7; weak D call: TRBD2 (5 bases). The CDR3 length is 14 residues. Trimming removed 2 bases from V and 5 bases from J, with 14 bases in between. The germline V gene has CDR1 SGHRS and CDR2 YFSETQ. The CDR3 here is CASSFLLGGHEQYF. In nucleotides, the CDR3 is TGCGCCAGCAGCTTTTTATTGGGCGGGCACGAGCAGTACTTC.

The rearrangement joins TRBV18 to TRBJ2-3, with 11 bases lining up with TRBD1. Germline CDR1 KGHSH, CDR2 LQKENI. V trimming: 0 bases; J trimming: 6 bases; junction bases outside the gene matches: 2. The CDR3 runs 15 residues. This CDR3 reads CASSPPDRGRDTQYF. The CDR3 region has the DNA TGTGCCAGCTCACCACCGGACAGGGGGCGTGATACGCAGTATTTT.

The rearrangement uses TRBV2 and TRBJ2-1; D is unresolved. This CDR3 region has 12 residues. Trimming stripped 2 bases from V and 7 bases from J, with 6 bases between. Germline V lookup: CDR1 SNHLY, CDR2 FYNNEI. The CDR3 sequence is CASSEFWNEQFF. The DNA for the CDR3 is TGTGCCAGCAGTGAATTCTGGAATGAGCAGTTCTTC.

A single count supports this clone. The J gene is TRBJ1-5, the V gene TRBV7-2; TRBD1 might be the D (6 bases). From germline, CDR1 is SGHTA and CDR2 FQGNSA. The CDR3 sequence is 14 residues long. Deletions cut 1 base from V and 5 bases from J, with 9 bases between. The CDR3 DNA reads TGTGCCAGCAGCTTAGGCAGGGGCTATCAGCCCCAGCATTTT. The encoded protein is CASSLGRGYQPQHF.

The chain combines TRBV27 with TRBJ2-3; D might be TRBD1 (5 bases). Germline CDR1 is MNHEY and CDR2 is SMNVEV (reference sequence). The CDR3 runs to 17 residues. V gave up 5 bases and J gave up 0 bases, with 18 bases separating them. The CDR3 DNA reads TGTGCCAGCAGTCTGACAGACTCCACCCAAAGCACAGATACGCAGTATTTT. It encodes CASSLTDSTQSTDTQYF.

CDR3 loop: CASSAPGQGTYEQYF. CDR3 nucleotides: TGTGCCAGCAGCGCGCCGGGACAGGGGACCTACGAGCAGTACTTC. The J gene is TRBJ2-7, the V gene TRBV9; 10 positions match TRBD1. V lost 3 bases to trimming and J lost 2 bases; unmatched junction nucleotides: 5. The CDR3 spans 15 residues. Per the germline V gene, CDR1 is SGDLS and CDR2 is YYNGEE.

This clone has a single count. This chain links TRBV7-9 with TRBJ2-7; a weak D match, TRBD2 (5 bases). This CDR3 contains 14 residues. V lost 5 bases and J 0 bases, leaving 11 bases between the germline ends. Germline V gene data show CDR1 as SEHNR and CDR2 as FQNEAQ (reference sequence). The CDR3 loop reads CASSVDGSSYEQYF. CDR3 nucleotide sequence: TGTGCCAGCAGCGTTGATGGGAGCTCCTACGAGCAGTACTTC. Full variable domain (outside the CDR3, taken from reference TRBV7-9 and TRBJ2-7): DTGVSQNPRHKITKRGQNVTFRCDPISEHNRLYWYRQTLGQGPEFLTYFQNEAQLEKSRLLSDRFSAERPKGSFSTLEIQRTEQGDSAMYLCASSVDGSSYEQYFGPGTRLTVT.

The CDR3 reads CASSEAGGSAKNIQYF. The DNA of the CDR3 is TGTGCCAGCAGTGAGGCGGGGGGTTCAGCCAAAAACATTCAGTACTTC. The chain combines TRBV25-1 with TRBJ2-4; TRBD2 aligns across 8 bases. The V gene end was trimmed by 3 bases and the J gene end by 0 bases; junction bases not matched to a gene: 4. This CDR3 is built from 16 residues. The germline gives CDR1 MGHDK, CDR2 SYGVNS.

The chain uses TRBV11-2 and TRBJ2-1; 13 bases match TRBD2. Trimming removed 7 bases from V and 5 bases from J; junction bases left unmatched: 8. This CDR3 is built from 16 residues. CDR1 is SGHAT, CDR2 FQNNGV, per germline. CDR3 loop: CASNHEGTSGNNEQFF. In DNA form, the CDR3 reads TGTGCCAGCAACCACGAGGGGACTAGCGGGAACAATGAGCAGTTCTTC.

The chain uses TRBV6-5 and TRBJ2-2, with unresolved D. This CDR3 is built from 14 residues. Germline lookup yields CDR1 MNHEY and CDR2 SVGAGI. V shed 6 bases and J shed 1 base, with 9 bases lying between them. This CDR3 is CASSPRRNTGELFF. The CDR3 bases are TGTGCCAGCAGCCCCAGAAGGAACACCGGGGAGCTGTTTTTT.

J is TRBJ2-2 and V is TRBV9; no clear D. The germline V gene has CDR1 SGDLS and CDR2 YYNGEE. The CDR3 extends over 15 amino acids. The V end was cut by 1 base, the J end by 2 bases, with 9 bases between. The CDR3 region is CASSVRPENTGELFF. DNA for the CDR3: TGTGCCAGCAGCGTACGCCCCGAAAACACCGGGGAGCTGTTTTTT.

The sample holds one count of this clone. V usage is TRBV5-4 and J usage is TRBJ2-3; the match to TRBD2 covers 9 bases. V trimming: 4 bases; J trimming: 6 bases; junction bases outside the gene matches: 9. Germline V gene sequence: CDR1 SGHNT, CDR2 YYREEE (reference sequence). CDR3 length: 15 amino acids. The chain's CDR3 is CASSDKREALDTQYF. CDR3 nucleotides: TGTGCCAGCAGCGATAAGCGGGAGGCCCTGGATACGCAGTATTTT.

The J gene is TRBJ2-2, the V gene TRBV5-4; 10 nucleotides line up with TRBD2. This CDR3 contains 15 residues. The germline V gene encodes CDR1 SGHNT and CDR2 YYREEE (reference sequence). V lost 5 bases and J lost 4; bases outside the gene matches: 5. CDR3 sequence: CASRLAGRVTGELFF. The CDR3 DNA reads TGTGCCAGCAGACTAGCGGGGAGGGTCACCGGGGAGCTGTTTTTT.

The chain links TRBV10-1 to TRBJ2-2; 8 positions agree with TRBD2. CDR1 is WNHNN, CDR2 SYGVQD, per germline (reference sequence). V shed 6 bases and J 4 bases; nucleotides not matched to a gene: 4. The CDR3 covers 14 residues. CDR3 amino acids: CASRESGSTGELFF. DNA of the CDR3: TGCGCCAGCAGGGAAAGCGGGAGCACCGGGGAGCTGTTTTTT.

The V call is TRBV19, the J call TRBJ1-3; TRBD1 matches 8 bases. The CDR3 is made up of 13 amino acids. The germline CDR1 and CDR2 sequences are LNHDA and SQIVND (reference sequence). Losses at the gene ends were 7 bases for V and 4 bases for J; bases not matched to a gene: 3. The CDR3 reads CASTRTGGNTIYF. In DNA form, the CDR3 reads TGTGCCAGTACCAGGACAGGGGGAAACACCATATATTTT.

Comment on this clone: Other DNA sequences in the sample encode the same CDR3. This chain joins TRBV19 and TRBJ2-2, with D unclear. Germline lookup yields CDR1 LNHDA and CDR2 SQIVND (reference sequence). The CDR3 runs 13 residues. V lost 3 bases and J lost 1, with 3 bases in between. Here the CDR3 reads CASSIGNTGELFF. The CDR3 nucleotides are TGTGCCAGTAGTATCGGGAACACCGGGGAGCTGTTTTTT.